This T cell receptor beta chain was documented in a study of blood T cell repertoires in COVID-19. Study-wide background: Italy, Spain and the United States were the sources of the convalescent and acute COVID-19 samples. T cells, B-cell-depleted T cells, or PBMCs provided the cDNA or gDNA that served as material.

In the original analysis: Reference gene primers were amplified, and this amplification served to estimate nucleated cell counts. Sequencing used immunoSEQ multiplex PCR; TCRdb keeps in-frame clones, though not all of them. The V and J calls and clone size come from that table; D and trimming were worked out from the DNA. This sample has some 160,000 clones; 75% to 85% occur once, and the top ten carry approximately 1.5%. Germline V CDR1 and CDR2: MNHEY, SVGAGI. The CDR3 covers 15 residues. The V end lost 6 bases, the J end lost 0 bases, and 11 bases lay between the germline ends. The genes are TRBV6-5 and TRBJ1-4; perhaps TRBD1 as D (6 bases). Sequencing was carried out using peripheral blood. The sequence was obtained from a human donor in a cohort sampled during active COVID-19. CDR3 coding DNA: TGTGCCAGCAGCATCGACAGGTCAACTAATGAAAAACTGTTTTTT. Its translation: CASSIDRSTNEKLFF.